Shown below are 7 T cell receptor beta chains from a single sample sequenced in a study of Ad26.COV2.S vaccination and SARS-CoV-2 variants (dated by TCRdb to 2020 to 2022). Library creation used the immunoSEQ multiplex PCR assay. TCRdb re-hosts the immuneACCESS table, in-frame sequences only. Its copies lack some clones; in the studies checked, an unresolved V gene accounts for under half of them, and the cause for the rest is not known. The table for this sample lists about 350,000 clones; about nine tenths of them were counted only once. The biggest ten clones account for around 5.8% of the sample. The treatment or condition label on this specimen signifies: roughly 19 received Ad26.COV2.S at low or high dose, single or two shots; roughly five received placebo; per-sample allocation not given. For vaccine and placebo recipients, the sequenced repertoires came from samples collected on day 63 after the first injection.

The sequencing here drew on peripheral blood, taken in a trial of Ad26.COV2.S vaccine versus placebo. The receptors come from a person between 18 and 59 years old who received the Ad26.COV2.S COVID-19 vaccine or a placebo.

The J gene is TRBJ1-6, the V gene TRBV30; D uncertain. V shed 3 bases and J shed 5 bases, with 14 bases lying between them. The germline CDR1 and CDR2 sequences are GTSNPN and SVGIG (reference sequence). The CDR3 extends over 15 amino acids. The CDR3 nucleotides are TGTGCCTGGAGCGTGGGGTTACCAAATAATTCACCCCTCCACTTT. Translating it yields CAWSVGLPNNSPLHF.

This clone occurred once. The chain links TRBV6-5 to TRBJ2-7; D ambiguous. The germline CDR1 and CDR2 sequences are MNHEY and SVGAGI. V shed 8 bases and J shed 1 base, with 18 bases lying between them. This CDR3 has 15 amino acids. CDR3: CASYETRIISYEQYF. The CDR3 DNA follows: TGTGCCAGCTACGAAACGAGGATTATTTCCTACGAGCAGTACTTC.

The chain combines TRBV7-2 with TRBJ2-7, with a weak D call TRBD2 (6 bases). Trimming left V 5 bases short and J 4 bases short, with 21 bases between. Germline V gene data show CDR1 as SGHTA and CDR2 as FQGNSA. The CDR3 totals 16 residues. The CDR3 DNA follows: TGTGCCAGCAGCCCCTCAAGAGTTGACGGGAGATACGAGCAGTACTTC. It codes for CASSPSRVDGRYEQYF.

CDR3 DNA: TGTGCCAGCAGTTACGAGCGGGGGCGGGGAGAGACCCAGTACTTC. Encoded protein: CASSYERGRGETQYF. The chain is built from TRBV6-2 or TRBV6-3 and TRBJ2-5; 8 bases are shared with TRBD2. Germline CDR1 MNHEY, CDR2 SVGEGT. With V trimmed by 2 bases and J by 4 bases, 6 bases remained unmatched. The CDR3 runs 15 residues.

This rearrangement joins TRBV11-2 to TRBJ2-2; perhaps TRBD1 as D (6 bases). The length of the CDR3 is 15 residues. Trimming took 1 base from V and 5 from J, leaving 11 bases between them. In germline, CDR1 is SGHAT, CDR2 FQNNGV. The CDR3, as DNA: TGTGCCAGCAGCTTAGCAGGGCAGGGGACCGGGGAGCTGTTTTTT. This translates into CASSLAGQGTGELFF.

This chain links TRBV27 with TRBJ2-7; D is possibly TRBD2 (6 bases). Germline CDR1 and CDR2: MNHEY and SMNVEV (reference sequence). V was shortened by 5 bases and J by 3 bases, with 20 bases between the two germline ends. The CDR3 is 16 residues long. The CDR3 DNA sequence: TGTGCCAGCAGTATCACCCGGAGGGGCTCCTTCTACGAGCAGTACTTC. Its translation: CASSITRRGSFYEQYF.

The chain recombines TRBV13 with TRBJ2-7; 11 bases are a match to TRBD2. The germline V gene has CDR1 PRHDT and CDR2 FYEKMQ (reference sequence). V lost 5 bases to trimming and J lost 5 bases; unmatched junction nucleotides: 5. This CDR3 spans 14 amino acids. DNA of the CDR3: TGTGCCAGCAGCCTACTAGCGGGGGAGGACGAGCAGTACTTC. Its translation is CASSLLAGEDEQYF.